The rows below give T cell receptor beta chains drawn from one sample of a study of cytomegalovirus exposure and HLA in healthy donors. The repertoire was sequenced with immunoSEQ multiplex PCR; TCRdb's copy has only in-frame clones and lacks some. The data hold about 130,000 clones, with 80% observed a single time. Sequencing input: PBMCs. These receptor sequences come from a man aged 25-45 years in good health. CDR3s include the opening cysteine and the closing phenylalanine or tryptophan. The order of the fields is J gene, clone size, D gene, V gene, CDR3 protein, CDR3 DNA. A D gene is named only where the DNA matches it firmly. A clone size is listed for some rows: how often the clone was seen (once, few, many), or a class if it is expanded.

>TRBJ2-5|few|TRBD2|TRBV7-6
CASSPGLAGDGETQYF
TGTGCCAGCAGCCCTGGACTAGCGGGAGATGGGGAGACCCAGTACTTC
>TRBJ2-5|.|TRBD1|TRBV9
CASNPGTGGATLRETQYF
TGTGCCAGCAACCCCGGGACAGGGGGCGCGACTCTTCGAGAGACCCAGTACTTC
>TRBJ1-4|.|.|TRBV19
CASSRTMFDEKLFF
TGTGCCAGTAGTCGGACAATGTTCGATGAAAAACTGTTTTTT
>TRBJ2-5|.|.|TRBV11-2
CASSSGHSQETQYF
TGTGCCAGCAGCTCTGGACACAGCCAAGAGACCCAGTACTTC
>TRBJ2-1|.|TRBD2|TRBV7-8
CASSLVVLAGNEQFF
TGTGCCAGCAGCTTAGTGGTCCTAGCGGGGAATGAGCAGTTCTTC
>TRBJ1-2|.|TRBD1|TRBV18
CASSPRKDRPGYTF
TGTGCCAGCTCACCACGGAAGGACAGGCCTGGCTACACCTTC
>TRBJ2-1|few|.|TRBV2
CASSEFQRGEQFF
TGTGCCAGCAGTGAATTCCAGCGAGGGGAGCAGTTCTTC
>TRBJ1-1|.|.|TRBV28
CASSLGGLGNTEAFF
TGTGCCAGCAGTTTGGGGGGGCTTGGGAACACTGAAGCTTTCTTT
>TRBJ2-1|.|TRBD2|TRBV7-9
CSSSRTSGSLVNEQFF
TGTTCCAGCAGCCGGACTAGCGGGAGTTTAGTCAATGAGCAGTTCTTC
>TRBJ2-7|.|TRBD2|TRBV11-1
CASSPLPNTLAGGTYEQYF
TGTGCCAGCAGCCCCCTTCCGAATACTTTAGCGGGAGGAACCTACGAGCAGTACTTC
>TRBJ2-7|.|TRBD1|TRBV2
CASMGTGSSYEQYF
TGTGCCAGCATGGGGACAGGGAGCTCCTACGAGCAGTACTTC
>TRBJ2-1|.|TRBD2|TRBV18
CASSPPASGGTCLF
TGTGCCAGCTCACCGCCCGCTAGCGGGGGGACTTGCCTCTTC
>TRBJ2-7|.|TRBD2|TRBV18
CASSPEAGGSYEQYF
TGTGCCAGCTCACCAGAGGCGGGAGGATCCTACGAGCAGTACTTC
>TRBJ2-5|.|.|TRBV7-3
CATLQDTKETQYF
TGTGCCACACTCCAGGACACAAAAGAGACCCAGTACTTC
>TRBJ1-5|.|.|TRBV2
CASSAVTGNSNQPQHF
TGTGCCAGCAGTGCGGTGACAGGTAATAGCAATCAGCCCCAGCATTTT
>TRBJ2-1|.|.|TRBV11-2
CASSLGRQSYNEQFF
TGTGCCAGCAGCTTAGGGCGGCAGTCTTACAATGAGCAGTTCTTC
>TRBJ2-1|.|.|TRBV6-5
CASSPDYYYNEQFF
TGTGCCAGCAGCCCGGACTACTACTACAATGAGCAGTTCTTC
>TRBJ2-4|.|TRBD2|TRBV28
CASSSIYLAGGTSKNIQYF
TGTGCCAGCAGTTCCATCTATTTAGCGGGAGGGACTTCCAAAAACATTCAGTACTTC
>TRBJ1-1|few|TRBD1|TRBV7-2
CASSTYRGSTEAFF
TGTGCCAGCAGCACCTACAGGGGATCCACTGAAGCTTTCTTT
>TRBJ2-5|.|TRBD2|TRBV11-1
CASSGDYEGTQYF
TGTGCCAGCAGCGGGGACTACGAGGGGACCCAGTACTTC
>TRBJ2-5|.|.|TRBV15
CATSRGLRRQETQYF
TGTGCCACCAGCAGAGGATTAAGGAGGCAAGAGACCCAGTACTTC
>TRBJ1-5|.|.|TRBV7-6
CASSSDGGWNQPQHF
TGTGCCAGCAGCTCCGACGGGGGGTGGAATCAGCCCCAGCATTTT
>TRBJ2-3|.|TRBD2|TRBV28
CASSFASGRDTQYF
TGTGCCAGCAGTTTCGCTAGCGGGAGAGATACGCAGTATTTT
>TRBJ1-4|.|.|TRBV11-2
CASSWGGGVDEKLFF
TGTGCCAGCAGCTGGGGTGGGGGCGTGGACGAAAAACTGTTTTTT
>TRBJ2-7|.|TRBD2|TRBV11-2
CASSREMGRAYEQYF
TGTGCCAGCAGCCGGGAAATGGGGAGGGCCTACGAGCAGTACTTC
>TRBJ2-1|few|TRBD2|TRBV2
CASSAPGLAGVDEQFF
TGTGCCAGCAGCGCCCCGGGACTAGCGGGAGTGGATGAGCAGTTCTTC
>TRBJ1-1|.|.|TRBV28
CASSLGGFRTKATEAFF
TGTGCCAGCAGTTTAGGAGGGTTCCGGACCAAAGCCACTGAAGCTTTCTTT
>TRBJ2-3|.|.|TRBV21-1
CASSKPPGADTQYF
TGTGCCAGCAGCAAGCCTCCGGGGGCAGATACGCAGTATTTT
>TRBJ2-5|.|TRBD2|TRBV7-9
CSSSTLAVQETQYF
TGTTCCAGCAGCACACTAGCGGTCCAAGAGACCCAGTACTTC
>TRBJ1-5|.|TRBD1|TRBV11-2
CASSTEQGGSYNQPQHF
TGTGCCAGCAGCACGGAACAGGGGGGCTCTTACAATCAGCCCCAGCATTTT
>TRBJ2-2|.|TRBD2|TRBV12-5
CASGFPGGGTGELFF
TGTGCTAGTGGCTTTCCTGGGGGGGGGACCGGGGAGCTGTTTTTT
>TRBJ2-1|.|.|TRBV18
CASSPRTDFYNEQFF
TGTGCCAGCTCACCGCGGACAGACTTCTACAATGAGCAGTTCTTC
>TRBJ1-2|.|.|TRBV4-2
CASSQDRAQPRYGYTF
TGTGCCAGCAGCCAAGATCGAGCACAGCCGAGATATGGCTACACCTTC
>TRBJ2-2|.|TRBD2|TRBV9
CASSVSAGNTGELFF
TGTGCCAGCAGCGTATCAGCGGGAAACACCGGGGAGCTGTTTTTT
>TRBJ2-7|.|TRBD2|TRBV28
CASSLSKGLAVIYEQYF
TGTGCCAGCAGTTTATCAAAGGGACTAGCGGTAATCTACGAGCAGTACTTC
>TRBJ1-4|.|.|TRBV6-1
CASSEFSRDGEKLFF
TGTGCCAGCAGTGAATTTAGCAGGGATGGAGAAAAACTGTTTTTT
>TRBJ1-1|.|.|TRBV6-5
CASRGGGSGGTEAFF
TGTGCCAGCAGGGGAGGGGGGTCCGGGGGCACTGAAGCTTTCTTT
>TRBJ2-7|few|TRBD2|TRBV11-3
CASSSEREGEQYF
TGTGCCAGCAGCTCCGAGCGGGAAGGTGAGCAGTACTTC